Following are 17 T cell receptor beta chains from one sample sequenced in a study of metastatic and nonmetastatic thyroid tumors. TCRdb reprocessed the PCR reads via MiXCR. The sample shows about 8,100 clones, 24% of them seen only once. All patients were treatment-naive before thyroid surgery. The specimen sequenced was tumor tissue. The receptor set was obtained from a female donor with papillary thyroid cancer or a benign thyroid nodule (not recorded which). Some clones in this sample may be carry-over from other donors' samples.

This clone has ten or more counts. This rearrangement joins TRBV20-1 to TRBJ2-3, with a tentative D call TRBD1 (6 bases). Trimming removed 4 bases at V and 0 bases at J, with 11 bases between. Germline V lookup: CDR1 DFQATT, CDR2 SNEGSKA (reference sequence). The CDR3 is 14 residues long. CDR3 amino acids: CSAITGISTDTQYF. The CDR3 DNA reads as TGCAGTGCTATAACAGGGATAAGCACAGATACGCAGTATTTT.

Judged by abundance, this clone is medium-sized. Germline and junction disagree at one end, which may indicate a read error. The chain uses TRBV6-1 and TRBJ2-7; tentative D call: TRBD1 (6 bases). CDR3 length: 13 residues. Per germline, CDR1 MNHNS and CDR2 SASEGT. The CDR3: CASNEGQNYEQYF. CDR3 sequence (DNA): TGTGCCAGCAATGAAGGACAGAACTACGAGCAGTACTTC.

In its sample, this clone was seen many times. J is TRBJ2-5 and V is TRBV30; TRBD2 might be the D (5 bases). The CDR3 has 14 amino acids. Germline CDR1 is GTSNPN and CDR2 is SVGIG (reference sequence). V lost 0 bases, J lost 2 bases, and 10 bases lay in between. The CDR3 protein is CAWSVSGIQETQYF. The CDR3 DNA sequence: TGTGCCTGGAGTGTATCCGGGATTCAAGAGACCCAGTACTTC. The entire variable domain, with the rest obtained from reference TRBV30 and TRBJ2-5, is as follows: SQTIHQWPATLVQPVGSPLSLECTVEGTSNPNLYWYRQAAGRGLQLLFYSVGIGQISSEVPQNLSASRPQDRQFILSSKKLLLSDSGFYLCAWSVSGIQETQYFGPGTRLLVL.

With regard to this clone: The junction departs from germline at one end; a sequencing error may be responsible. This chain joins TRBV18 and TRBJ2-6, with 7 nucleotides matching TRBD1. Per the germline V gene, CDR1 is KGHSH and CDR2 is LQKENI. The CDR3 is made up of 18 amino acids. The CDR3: CASSQYGQARTGANVMTF. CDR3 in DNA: TGTGCCAGCTCACAATACGGACAGGCGAGGACTGGGGCCAACGTCATGACTTTC.

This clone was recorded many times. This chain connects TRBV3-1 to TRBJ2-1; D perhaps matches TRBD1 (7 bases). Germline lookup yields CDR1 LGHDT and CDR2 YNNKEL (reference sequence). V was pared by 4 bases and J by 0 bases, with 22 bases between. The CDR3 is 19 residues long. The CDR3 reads CASSLLTGRRGNSYNEQFF. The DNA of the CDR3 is TGTGCCAGCAGCCTACTGACAGGGAGGCGAGGGAACTCCTACAATGAGCAGTTCTTC.

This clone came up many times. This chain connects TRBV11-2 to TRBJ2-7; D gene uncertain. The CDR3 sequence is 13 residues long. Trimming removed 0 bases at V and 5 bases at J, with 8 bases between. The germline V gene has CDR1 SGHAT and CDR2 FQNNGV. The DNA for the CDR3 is TGTGCCAGCAGCTTAGAAAGGGCCAACGAGCAGTACTTC. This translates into CASSLERANEQYF.

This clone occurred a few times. The CDR3 protein is CASRGDRGIDGAFF. The CDR3 DNA reads TGTGCCAGCAGGGGGGACAGGGGGATTGATGGAGCTTTCTTT. This chain joins TRBV2 and TRBJ1-1; 11 bases agree with TRBD1. The CDR3 sequence is 14 residues long. Germline CDR1 SNHLY, CDR2 FYNNEI. Trimming took 6 bases from V and 10 from J; bases not matched to a gene: 10.

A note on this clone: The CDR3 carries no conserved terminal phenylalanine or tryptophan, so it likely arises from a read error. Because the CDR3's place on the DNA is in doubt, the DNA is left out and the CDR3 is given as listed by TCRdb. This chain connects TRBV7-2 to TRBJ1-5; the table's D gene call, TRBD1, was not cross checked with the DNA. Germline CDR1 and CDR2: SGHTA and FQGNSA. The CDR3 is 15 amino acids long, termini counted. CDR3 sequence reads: CASSLVGAGNQPQLY.

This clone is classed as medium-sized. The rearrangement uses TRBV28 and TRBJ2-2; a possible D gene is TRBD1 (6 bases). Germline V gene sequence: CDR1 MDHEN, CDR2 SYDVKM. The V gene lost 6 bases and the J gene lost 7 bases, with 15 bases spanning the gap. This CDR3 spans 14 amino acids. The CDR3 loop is CASRPTGTHGELFF. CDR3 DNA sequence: TGTGCCAGCAGGCCCACAGGGACGCACGGGGAGCTGTTTTTT.

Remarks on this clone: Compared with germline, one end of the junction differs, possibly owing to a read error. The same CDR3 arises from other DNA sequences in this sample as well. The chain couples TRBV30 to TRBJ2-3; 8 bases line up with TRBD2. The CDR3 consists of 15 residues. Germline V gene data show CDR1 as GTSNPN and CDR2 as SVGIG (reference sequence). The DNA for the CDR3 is TGTGCCTGGAGTGTACCCGGGGGGGCGGGGGATACACAGTATTTT. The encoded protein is CAWSVPGGAGDTQYF. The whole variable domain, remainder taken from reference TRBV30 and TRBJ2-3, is SQTIHQWPATLVQPVGSPLSLECTVEGTSNPNLYWYRQAAGRGLQLLFYSVGIGQISSEVPQNLSASRPQDRQFILSSKKLLLSDSGFYLCAWSVPGGAGDTQYFGPGTRLTVL.

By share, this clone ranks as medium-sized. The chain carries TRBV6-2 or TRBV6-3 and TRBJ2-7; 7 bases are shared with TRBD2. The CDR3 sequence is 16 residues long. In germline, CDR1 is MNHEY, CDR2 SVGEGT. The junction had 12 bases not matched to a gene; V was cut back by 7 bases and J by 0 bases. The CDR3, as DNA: TGTGCCAGCACCCCCACCGGGGGGAGGGCCTCCTACGAGCAGTACTTC. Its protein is CASTPTGGRASYEQYF.

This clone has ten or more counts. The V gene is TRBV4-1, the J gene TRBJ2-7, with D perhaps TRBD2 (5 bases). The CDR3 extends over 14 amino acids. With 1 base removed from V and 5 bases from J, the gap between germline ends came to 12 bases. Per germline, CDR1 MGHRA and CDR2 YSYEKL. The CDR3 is CASSQVGGTNEQYF. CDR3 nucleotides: TGCGCCAGCAGCCAAGTAGGAGGTACTAACGAGCAGTACTTC.

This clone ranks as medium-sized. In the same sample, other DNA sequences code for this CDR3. This chain's CDR3 is CASRRGRTVDGEQYF. The DNA of the CDR3 is TGTGCCAGCAGGCGAGGACGGACAGTAGATGGGGAGCAGTACTTC. This sequence joins TRBV11-1 and TRBJ2-7, with a tentative D call TRBD1 (6 bases). The CDR3 has 15 residues. V was cut by 6 bases and J by 7 bases, with 22 bases left in between. CDR1 SGHAT and CDR2 FQDESV come from the germline V gene (reference sequence).

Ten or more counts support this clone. In DNA, the CDR3 is TGTGCCAGCAGCCGAAGGACAGGGACTGACGGGGAGCTGTTTTTT. This sequence encodes CASSRRTGTDGELFF. The chain has TRBV11-1 and TRBJ2-2; 8 bases match TRBD1. V dropped 5 bases and J dropped 7; count of bases not matched to a gene: 9. The length of the CDR3 is 15 residues. The germline V gene encodes CDR1 SGHAT and CDR2 FQDESV (reference sequence).

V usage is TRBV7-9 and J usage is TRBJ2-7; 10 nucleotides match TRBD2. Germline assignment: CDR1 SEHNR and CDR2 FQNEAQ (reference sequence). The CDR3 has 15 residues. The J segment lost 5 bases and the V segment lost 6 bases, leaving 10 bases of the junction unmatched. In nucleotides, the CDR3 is TGTGCCAGCAGTACACCGGGACTAGCGAGGAACGAGCAGTACTTC. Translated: CASSTPGLARNEQYF.

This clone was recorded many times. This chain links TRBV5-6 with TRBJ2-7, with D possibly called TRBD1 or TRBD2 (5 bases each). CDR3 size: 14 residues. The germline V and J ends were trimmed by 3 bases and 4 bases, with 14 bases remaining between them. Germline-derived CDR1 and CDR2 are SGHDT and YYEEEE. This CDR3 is CASSWGPGAYEQYF. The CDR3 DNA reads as TGTGCCAGCAGCTGGGGACCTGGTGCGTACGAGCAGTACTTC.

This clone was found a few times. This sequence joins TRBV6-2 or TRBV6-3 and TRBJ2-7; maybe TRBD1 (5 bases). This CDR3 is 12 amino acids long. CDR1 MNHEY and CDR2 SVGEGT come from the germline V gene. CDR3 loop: CALPEQRGEQYF. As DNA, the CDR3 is TGTGCTCTACCTGAACAAAGGGGCGAGCAGTACTTC.